This entry lists 23 T cell receptor beta chains sequenced from one sample in a study of shared clonotypes between healthy human individuals. Repertoires were generated with immunoSEQ multiplex PCR, while TCRdb's copy carries only in-frame clones and drops some. The sample lists about 680,000 clones; about 74% were seen once. The sample taken for sequencing was memory CD4+ T cells sorted from blood. Indicated subset: CD45RA-negative fraction. These TCRs come from a woman aged 25 to 45 in good health.

V is TRBV27 and J is TRBJ1-5; possible D gene TRBD1, 5 bases. Deletions cut 5 bases from V and 0 bases from J, with 17 bases between. This CDR3 region has 17 residues. The germline gives CDR1 MNHEY, CDR2 SMNVEV (reference sequence). CDR3 sequence (DNA): TGTGCCAGCAGTAGATGGTCAGCGGGGGTTAGCAATCAGCCCCAGCATTTT. Residues: CASSRWSAGVSNQPQHF.

CDR3 region: CASSRPSGTGGTQYF. The CDR3 bases are TGTGCCAGCAGCCGGCCTAGCGGGACCGGGGGGACCCAGTACTTC. This rearrangement joins TRBV7-9 to TRBJ2-5; 9 positions match TRBD2. This CDR3 spans 15 amino acids. Trimming took 5 bases from V and 7 from J; bases not matched to a gene: 11. Germline V gives CDR1 SEHNR, CDR2 FQNEAQ (reference sequence).

Turning to this clone: A much larger clone differs by one base, so this may be a read error. The same CDR3 arises from other DNA sequences in this sample as well. J is TRBJ2-3 and V is TRBV19; D possibly matches TRBD1 or TRBD2 (5 bases each). CDR3 length: 15 residues. V gave up 7 bases and J gave up 3 bases, with 17 bases separating them. The germline V gene encodes CDR1 LNHDA and CDR2 SQIVND (reference sequence). In DNA, the CDR3 is TGTGCCAGTACCCCCTTTGGGACGAGTACAGATACGCAGTATTTT. This gives the protein CASTPFGTSTDTQYF. Supplemented by reference TRBV19 and TRBJ2-3, the full variable domain reads DGGITQSPKYLFRKEGQNVTLSCEQNLNHDAMYWYRQDPGQGLRLIYYSQIVNDFQKGDIAEGYSVSREKKESFPLTVTSAQKNPTAFYLCASTPFGTSTDTQYFGPGTRLTVL.

The chain combines TRBV6-5 with TRBJ2-5; the D call may be TRBD1 or TRBD2 (5 bases each). Trimming removed 7 bases from V and 5 bases from J, with 17 bases in between. The CDR3 is 14 amino acids. Germline lookup yields CDR1 MNHEY and CDR2 SVGAGI. The CDR3 nucleotides are TGTGCCAGCACCCATTCTCTGGGGACGGAGACCCAGTACTTC. This translates into CASTHSLGTETQYF.

This clone has only a few counts. J is TRBJ2-1 and V is TRBV19; possibly TRBD1 for D (6 bases). The CDR3 runs to 15 residues. Trimming took 5 bases from V and 0 from J, leaving 11 bases between them. Germline V gene sequence: CDR1 LNHDA, CDR2 SQIVND (reference sequence). CDR3 coding DNA: TGTGCCAGTAGTGGCTTAGGGGGCTCCTACAATGAGCAGTTCTTC. It yields the protein CASSGLGGSYNEQFF.

The chain uses TRBV27 and TRBJ1-6; no clear D. The germline V and J ends were trimmed by 6 bases and 7 bases, with 10 bases remaining between them. CDR3 length equals 13 residues. Germline CDR1 MNHEY, CDR2 SMNVEV (reference sequence). The CDR3 DNA sequence: TGTGCCAGCAGCCCGGACCCCAATTCACCCCTCCACTTT. This gives the protein CASSPDPNSPLHF.

V gene TRBV6-5 combines with J gene TRBJ2-7; TRBD1 or TRBD2 may be the D gene (5 bases each). With 6 bases removed from V and 10 bases from J, the gap between germline ends came to 16 bases. CDR1 MNHEY and CDR2 SVGAGI come from the germline V gene. The CDR3 covers 12 residues. Here the CDR3 reads CASRGDRARQYF. The DNA of the CDR3 is TGTGCCAGCAGAGGGGACCGGGCGCGACAGTACTTC.

J is TRBJ1-4 and V is TRBV23-1, with D unclear. TRBV23-1 is labeled an ORF, and its function is uncertain. V was clipped by 3 bases and J by 5 bases, with 16 bases between them. The CDR3 covers 16 residues. CDR3 amino acids: CASSHPRQERNEKLFF. In DNA form, the CDR3 reads TGCGCCAGCAGTCACCCGCGGCAGGAAAGAAATGAAAAACTGTTTTTT.

V and J are TRBV28 and TRBJ1-5, with 9 bases fitting TRBD1. Germline CDR1 is MDHEN and CDR2 is SYDVKM. The CDR3 covers 18 residues. V trimming: 4 bases; J trimming: 2 bases; junction bases outside the gene matches: 12. The CDR3 region has the DNA TGTGCCAGCAGTTCGCAACGGGACAGGGTATTTGGCAATCAGCCCCAGCATTTT. The encoded protein is CASSSQRDRVFGNQPQHF.

This clone was counted a single time. The identical CDR3 is also encoded by other nucleotide sequences in the sample. V gene TRBV28 combines with J gene TRBJ1-2; D is uncertain. The V gene's germline CDR1 is MDHEN and CDR2 SYDVKM. The length of the CDR3 is 13 residues. V shed 6 bases and J shed 4 bases, with 12 bases lying between them. The CDR3 nucleotides read TGTGCCAGCAGGGCCGGGCCCGTCTATGGCTACACCTTC. This encodes CASRAGPVYGYTF.

The chain links TRBV6-5 to TRBJ2-5; TRBD2 matches 10 bases. V dropped 0 bases and J dropped 4; count of bases not matched to a gene: 2. Germline values: CDR1 MNHEY, CDR2 SVGAGI. The length of the CDR3 is 15 residues. The DNA of the CDR3 is TGTGCCAGCAGTTACTCAGCGGGAGGGGTAGAGACCCAGTACTTC. This codes for CASSYSAGGVETQYF.

The chain is built from TRBV7-9 and TRBJ1-1; tentatively, D is TRBD1 (5 bases). The V gene lost 5 bases and the J gene lost 3 bases, with 16 bases spanning the gap. Looked up from germline, CDR1 is SEHNR and CDR2 is FQNEAQ (reference sequence). The CDR3 consists of 15 residues. The CDR3 bases are TGTGCCAGCAGCACGATGACAGTGGGGGACACTGAAGCTTTCTTT. Translating it yields CASSTMTVGDTEAFF.

This sequence joins TRBV15 and TRBJ2-5; 9 positions match TRBD1. The CDR3 loop spans 15 amino acids. The V gene end was trimmed by 7 bases and the J gene end by 6 bases; junction bases not matched to a gene: 12. Germline CDR1 is LNHNV and CDR2 is YYDKDF (reference sequence). Written as DNA, the CDR3 is TGTGCCACCACTTCAGACAGGGGGTGGGGGCAGACCCAGTACTTC. It translates to CATTSDRGWGQTQYF.

The J gene is TRBJ2-3, the V gene TRBV29-1; D might be TRBD1 or TRBD2, each matching 5 bases. Germline CDR1 and CDR2: SQVTM and ANQGSEA. Between the trimmed V and J ends, which lost 7 bases and 6 bases, there was a span of 14 bases. The CDR3 totals 12 residues. The CDR3: CSGGDFADTQYF. The CDR3 coding sequence is TGCAGCGGAGGGGATTTCGCGGATACGCAGTATTTT.

This sequence joins TRBV5-1 and TRBJ2-7; 7 positions agree with TRBD1. Germline V gene data show CDR1 as SGHRS and CDR2 as YFSETQ. Trimming cost V 6 bases and J 3 bases; bases outside gene matches: 9. The CDR3 is made up of 14 amino acids. CDR3 residues: CASTRTGQFYEQYF. DNA of the CDR3: TGCGCCAGCACTAGGACAGGCCAATTCTACGAGCAGTACTTC.

This rearrangement joins TRBV27 to TRBJ2-1, with D unresolved. Germline V lookup: CDR1 MNHEY, CDR2 SMNVEV (reference sequence). The CDR3 totals 16 residues. The V end was cut by 3 bases, the J end by 4 bases, with 16 bases between. The CDR3 DNA follows: TGTGCCAGCAGTTTTACAGCCGAAAATCCTTACAATGAGCAGTTCTTC. The encoded protein is CASSFTAENPYNEQFF.

The sample holds a few counts of this clone. The chain joins TRBV28 to TRBJ2-4, with 7 positions matching TRBD1. V was clipped by 7 bases and J by 5 bases; unmatched bases: 8. Germline CDR1 and CDR2: MDHEN and SYDVKM. CDR3 length equals 14 residues. CDR3 DNA sequence: TGTGCCAGCATAGACAGGGTGGGGCAAAACATTCAGTACTTC. Protein sequence: CASIDRVGQNIQYF.

The chain employs TRBV28 and TRBJ1-1; tentative D call: TRBD1 (5 bases). The CDR3 has 14 amino acids. Germline loops: CDR1 MDHEN, CDR2 SYDVKM. V gave up 5 bases and J gave up 1 base, with 11 bases separating them. The chain's CDR3 is CASSPRRGNTEAFF. The CDR3 DNA reads TGTGCCAGCAGTCCCCGAAGGGGGAACACTGAAGCTTTCTTT.

The V and J genes are TRBV11-2 and TRBJ2-2; D gene uncertain. The CDR3 consists of 15 residues. The V end lost 5 bases, the J end lost 0 bases, and 10 bases lay between the germline ends. CDR1 is SGHAT, CDR2 FQNNGV, per germline. In nucleotides, the CDR3 is TGTGCCAGCAGCCCACCTAGGTCGAACACCGGGGAGCTGTTTTTT. Amino acid sequence: CASSPPRSNTGELFF.

The chain uses TRBV27 and TRBJ2-3; TRBD1 aligns across 7 bases. V gave up 0 bases and J gave up 2 bases; unmatched junction bases: 5. Germline V gene data show CDR1 as MNHEY and CDR2 as SMNVEV (reference sequence). This CDR3 has 16 amino acids. In DNA, the CDR3 is TGTGCCAGCAGTTTATCGAGGGGACAGATCACAGATACGCAGTATTTT. Protein sequence: CASSLSRGQITDTQYF.

The chain couples TRBV5-1 to TRBJ2-1, with 7 positions matching TRBD2. The germline gives CDR1 SGHRS, CDR2 YFSETQ. V shed 0 bases, J shed 9 bases, and the junction held 12 bases outside the gene matches. The CDR3 length is 16 residues. CDR3 sequence reads: CASSLDVVSGGSEQFF. The CDR3 DNA reads as TGCGCCAGCAGCTTGGATGTCGTGTCGGGAGGAAGTGAGCAGTTCTTC.

The rearrangement uses TRBV6-5 and TRBJ1-1; weak D call: TRBD1 (6 bases). In germline, CDR1 is MNHEY, CDR2 SVGAGI. With 2 bases removed from V and 6 bases from J, the gap between germline ends came to 13 bases. This CDR3 comprises 14 residues. The DNA of the CDR3 is TGTGCCAGCAGTTACGGACAGCGGCACTCTGAAGCTTTCTTT. Its protein product is CASSYGQRHSEAFF.

To note about this clone: The identical CDR3 is also encoded by other nucleotide sequences in the sample. V and J are TRBV11-2 and TRBJ2-7; D not resolved. Germline V gene sequence: CDR1 SGHAT, CDR2 FQNNGV. The CDR3 length is 13 residues. V lost 1 base and J 0 bases, leaving 4 bases between the germline ends. CDR3 protein: CASSLAGSYEQYF. The CDR3 coding sequence is TGTGCCAGCAGCTTAGCCGGCTCCTACGAGCAGTACTTC.